These T cell receptor beta chains were read from a single sample in a study of blood T cell repertoires in COVID-19. The method was immunoSEQ multiplex PCR; TCRdb's version includes in-frame clones alone and lacks a portion of them. The table includes about 350,000 clones, about 93% detected once. The sample taken for sequencing was peripheral blood. The receptors were gathered from a woman under 30 who had recovered from COVID-19. CDR3s include the opening cysteine and the closing phenylalanine or tryptophan. A D gene is named only where the DNA matches it firmly. Rows may omit the clone size; those that give it use once, few, many or a size class.

TRBV5-6,.,.,TRBJ1-2,CASSLGVRFNYGYTF,TGTGCCAGCAGCTTGGGGGTCAGGTTTAACTATGGCTACACCTTC
TRBV5-6,.,TRBD2,TRBJ2-1,CASSGGRGGRYNEQFF,TGTGCCAGCAGCGGCGGTCGAGGCGGGAGGTACAATGAGCAGTTCTTC
TRBV6-4,.,.,TRBJ2-1,CASSFELFYNEQFF,TGTGCCAGCAGTTTCGAGCTTTTCTACAATGAGCAGTTCTTC
TRBV7-2,.,.,TRBJ1-3,CASSQQGTGNTIYF,TGTGCCAGCAGCCAGCAGGGGACTGGAAACACCATATATTTT
TRBV12-2,.,.,TRBJ2-5,CASRLVSSSETQYF,TGTGCAAGTCGCTTAGTCTCTAGCTCGGAGACCCAGTACTTC
TRBV11-3,.,TRBD2,TRBJ2-5,CASTPRTSGSRGTQYF,TGTGCCAGCACCCCCCGGACTAGCGGGAGCCGCGGGACCCAGTACTTC
TRBV7-2,.,TRBD1,TRBJ1-5,CASSPGGQGVYQPQHF,TGTGCCAGCAGCCCCGGGGGACAGGGGGTTTATCAGCCCCAGCATTTT
TRBV19,once,TRBD1,TRBJ1-5,CASSIGRGQGVLSNQPQHF,TGTGCCAGTAGTATTGGTCGAGGACAGGGAGTATTGAGCAATCAGCCCCAGCATTTT
TRBV7-9,.,.,TRBJ2-1,CASSLILGDYNEQFF,TGTGCCAGCAGCTTGATATTAGGAGACTACAATGAGCAGTTCTTC
TRBV10-2,.,TRBD2,TRBJ2-2,CASTIAGGNTGELFF,TGCGCCAGCACGATAGCGGGAGGGAACACCGGGGAGCTGTTTTTT
TRBV5-1,.,.,TRBJ2-3,CASSSGHVVTDTQYF,TGCGCCAGCAGCTCCGGACACGTCGTCACAGATACGCAGTATTTT
TRBV13,.,.,TRBJ1-3,CASSLARSSSGNTIYF,TGTGCCAGCAGCTTAGCCAGGTCAAGCTCTGGAAACACCATATATTTT
TRBV5-8,.,.,TRBJ2-1,CASSFLLTPSSYNEQFF,TGTGCCAGCAGCTTCCTACTTACGCCTAGCTCCTACAATGAGCAGTTCTTC
TRBV7-8,.,TRBD1,TRBJ1-3,CASSPDRDRDTIYF,TGTGCCAGCAGCCCGGACAGGGACAGGGACACCATATATTTT
TRBV11-2,.,.,TRBJ1-6,CASSFNEASHNSPLHF,TGTGCCAGCAGCTTTAACGAGGCTTCCCATAATTCACCCCTCCACTTT
TRBV5-5,.,TRBD2,TRBJ2-1,CASWMGSSGNYNEQFF,TGTGCCAGCTGGATGGGGTCTAGCGGGAATTACAATGAGCAGTTCTTC
TRBV6-1,few,TRBD1,TRBJ1-5,CASSEAGQGWSNQPQHF,TGTGCCAGCAGTGAAGCAGGACAGGGTTGGAGCAATCAGCCCCAGCATTTT
TRBV19,.,TRBD2,TRBJ2-5,CASRGLAGVETQYF,TGTGCCAGTAGGGGACTAGCGGGAGTGGAGACCCAGTACTTC
TRBV6-5,.,.,TRBJ1-3,CASTSGLRSGNTIYF,TGTGCCAGCACCAGCGGACTGCGCTCTGGAAACACCATATATTTT
TRBV6-6,few,.,TRBJ1-1,CASSYQTDKNTEAFF,TGTGCCAGCAGTTACCAGACGGACAAGAACACTGAAGCTTTCTTT
TRBV6-5,once,.,TRBJ2-6,CASSYSSSGANVLTF,TGTGCCAGCAGTTACTCGAGCTCTGGGGCCAACGTCCTGACTTTC
TRBV11-2,once,.,TRBJ1-1,CASSYGQLGTEAFF,TGTGCCAGCAGCTACGGACAGTTGGGGACTGAAGCTTTCTTT
TRBV13,.,TRBD2,TRBJ2-1,CASSSGLVFEYEQFF,TGTGCCAGCAGCTCGGGACTAGTCTTCGAATATGAGCAGTTCTTC
TRBV5-1,.,TRBD2,TRBJ2-3,CASSFASGMTGGTDTQYF,TGCGCCAGCAGCTTCGCTAGCGGGATGACCGGGGGCACAGATACGCAGTATTTT
TRBV5-5,once,TRBD2,TRBJ2-3,CASTPRGADTQYF,TGTGCCAGCACTCCCCGGGGGGCAGATACGCAGTATTTT
TRBV19,.,TRBD1,TRBJ1-2,CASSAQGDYGYTF,TGTGCCAGTAGTGCGCAGGGGGACTATGGCTACACCTTC
TRBV7-9,.,.,TRBJ1-4,CASSLGPGMQEPTNEKLFF,TGTGCCAGCAGCTTGGGGCCAGGGATGCAGGAGCCAACTAATGAAAAACTGTTTTTT
TRBV19,once,.,TRBJ2-2,CASTAMGGTGELFF,TGTGCCAGTACCGCAATGGGGGGCACCGGGGAGCTGTTTTTT
TRBV3-1/TRBV3-2,.,TRBD2,TRBJ2-1,CASSLSTSPYNEQFF,TGTGCCAGCAGCCTATCGACTAGCCCCTACAATGAGCAGTTCTTC